This T cell receptor (beta chain) was identified during a study of T cell responses to AZD1222 COVID-19 vaccine. The method was immunoSEQ multiplex PCR; TCRdb's version includes in-frame clones alone and lacks a portion of them. The sample consists of around 200,000 clones, under 95% of them appearing once. The TCR sequence derives from an adult who received the AZD1222 COVID-19 vaccine. Source: peripheral blood, taken 28 days after the second AZD1222 dose.

The DNA for the CDR3 is TGTGCCAGCAGCCAAGGTCCCCCGACTAGCGGGCCTGACAATGAGCAGTTCTTC. This sequence encodes CASSQGPPTSGPDNEQFF. This sequence joins TRBV14 and TRBJ2-1, with 10 bases matching TRBD2. The CDR3 has 18 amino acids. V lost 1 base, J lost 5 bases, and 11 bases stayed unmatched. Looked up from germline, CDR1 is SGHDN and CDR2 is FVKESK.